These T cell receptor beta chains were read from a single sample in a study of T-cell memory formation after mild COVID-19. A single record per CDR3 protein comes from TCRdb applying MiXCR to the 5' RACE reads. The sample holds some 130,000 distinct CDR3 sequences; about 15% are singletons and the top ten take approximately 15%. The sequenced sample was PBMCs or a T cell subset sorted from them (not recorded which). The source of these receptors is an adult woman who had mild COVID-19 (a few samples of this study predate the infection). Cell type and time point are not known. Each CDR3 is given without its conserved first and last residue. D genes are given only for firm matches.

j_call d_call v_call cdr3_aa
TRBJ2-7 . TRBV6-5 ASSYEDSSYEQY
TRBJ2-1 . TRBV11-1 ASSPASGGEQF
TRBJ2-5 . TRBV7-6 ASSLARHGQTQY
TRBJ2-7 TRBD1 TRBV29-1 SVEDGDRGIYEQY
TRBJ2-5 TRBD1 TRBV7-3 ASSSGQGVETQY
TRBJ2-5 TRBD1 TRBV7-6 ASSLRGQASETQY
TRBJ2-7 . TRBV7-6 ASSPSPGTWEQY
TRBJ2-1 TRBD2 TRBV2 ASSDPSGWGNYNEQF
TRBJ2-1 . TRBV27 ASSLSMASLYNEQF
TRBJ1-1 . TRBV12-3/TRBV12-4 ASSPTIGGGRRAF
TRBJ2-1 . TRBV6-5 ASSYSLPNGYNEQF
TRBJ2-7 TRBD2 TRBV6-1 ASSESLAGSYEQY
TRBJ2-7 TRBD1 TRBV6-1 ASSGLSRDRPTNPILSSYEQY
TRBJ2-3 . TRBV2 ASRVLADTQY
TRBJ2-4 . TRBV12-3/TRBV12-4 ASSAGGGNIQY
TRBJ2-1 . TRBV12-3/TRBV12-4 ASSLFQQNEQF
TRBJ2-2 . TRBV12-3/TRBV12-4 ASSFNTGELF
TRBJ2-1 . TRBV11-2 ASSLSGVYNEQF
TRBJ2-5 TRBD2 TRBV3-1 ASSQDFRLAGGQETQY
TRBJ1-5 . TRBV15 ATSGQGSRQPQH
TRBJ2-6 . TRBV4-3 ASSQERLISGANVLT
TRBJ2-1 TRBD2 TRBV12-3/TRBV12-4 ASSFGVGTSGRSEQF
TRBJ2-7 TRBD2 TRBV7-9 ASSSSPRLAGTYEQY
TRBJ1-1 . TRBV6-5 ASRARARNTEAF
TRBJ1-5 TRBD1 TRBV24-1 ATSDQYGQGASQPQH
TRBJ2-3 TRBD1 TRBV7-9 ASSPRQGGTDTQY
TRBJ2-1 . TRBV7-9 ASSFEGFGEQF
TRBJ1-6 . TRBV30 AWSGGGSQFNSPLH
TRBJ2-7 . TRBV7-2 ASSFRDHEQY
TRBJ2-1 . TRBV12-3/TRBV12-4 ASSLTESYNEQF
TRBJ1-1 . TRBV7-9 SSSPATGGEAF
TRBJ2-2 . TRBV27 ASSYFPGELF
TRBJ1-5 . TRBV5-1 APSSYQPQH